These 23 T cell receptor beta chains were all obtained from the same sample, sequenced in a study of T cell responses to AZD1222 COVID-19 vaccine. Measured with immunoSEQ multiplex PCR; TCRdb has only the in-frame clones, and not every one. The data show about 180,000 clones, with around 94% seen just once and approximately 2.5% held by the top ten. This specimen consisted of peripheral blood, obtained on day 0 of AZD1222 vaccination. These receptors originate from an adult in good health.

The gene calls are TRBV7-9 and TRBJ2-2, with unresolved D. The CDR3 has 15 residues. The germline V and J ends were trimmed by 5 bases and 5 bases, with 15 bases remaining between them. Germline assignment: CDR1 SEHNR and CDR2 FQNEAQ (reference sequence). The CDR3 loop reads CASSLPPRGTGELFF. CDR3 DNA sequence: TGTGCCAGCAGCCTTCCCCCACGTGGTACCGGGGAGCTGTTTTTT.

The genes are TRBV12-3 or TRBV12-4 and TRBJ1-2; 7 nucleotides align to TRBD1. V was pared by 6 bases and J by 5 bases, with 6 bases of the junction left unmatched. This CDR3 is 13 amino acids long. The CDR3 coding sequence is TGTGCCAGCAGGACGACAGGGCCATATGGCTACACCTTC. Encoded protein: CASRTTGPYGYTF.

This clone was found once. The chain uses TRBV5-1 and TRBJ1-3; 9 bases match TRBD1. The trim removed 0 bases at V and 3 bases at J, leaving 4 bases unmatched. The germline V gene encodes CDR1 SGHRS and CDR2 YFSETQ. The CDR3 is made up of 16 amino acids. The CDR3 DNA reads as TGCGCCAGCAGCTTGGAGGGACAGGGTGGTGGAAACACCATATATTTT. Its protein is CASSLEGQGGGNTIYF.

The CDR3 sequence is CASSRAGTGTEAFF. In nucleotides, the CDR3 is TGCGCCAGCAGCCGTGCCGGGACGGGCACTGAAGCTTTCTTT. This chain joins TRBV5-1 and TRBJ1-1; TRBD1 might be the D (5 bases). Germline V gene sequence: CDR1 SGHRS, CDR2 YFSETQ. Trimming removed 4 bases from V and 4 bases from J, with 14 bases in between. The CDR3 is made up of 14 amino acids.

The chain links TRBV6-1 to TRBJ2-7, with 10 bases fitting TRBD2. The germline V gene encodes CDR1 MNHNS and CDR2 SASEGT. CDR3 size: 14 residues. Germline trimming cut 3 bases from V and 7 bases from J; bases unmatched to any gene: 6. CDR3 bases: TGTGCCAGCAGTGAGTTAGCGGGAGGTGGAGAGCAGTACTTC. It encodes CASSELAGGGEQYF.

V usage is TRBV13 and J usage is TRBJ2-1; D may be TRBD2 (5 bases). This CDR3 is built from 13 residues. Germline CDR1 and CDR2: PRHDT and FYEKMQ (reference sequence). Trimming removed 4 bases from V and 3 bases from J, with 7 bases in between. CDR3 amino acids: CASSSDFYNEQFF. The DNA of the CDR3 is TGTGCCAGCAGCTCGGACTTCTACAATGAGCAGTTCTTC. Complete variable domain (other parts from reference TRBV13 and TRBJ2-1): AAGVIQSPRHLIKEKRETATLKCYPIPRHDTVYWYQQGPGQDPQFLISFYEKMQSDKGSIPDRFSAQQFSDYHSELNMSSLELGDSALYFCASSSDFYNEQFFGPGTRLTVL.

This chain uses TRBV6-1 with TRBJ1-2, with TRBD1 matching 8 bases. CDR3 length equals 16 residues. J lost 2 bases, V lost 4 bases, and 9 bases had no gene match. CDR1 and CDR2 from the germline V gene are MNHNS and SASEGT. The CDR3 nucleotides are TGTGCCAGCAGTGTCATGGGGCAGGGGGCAAACTATGGCTACACCTTC. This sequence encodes CASSVMGQGANYGYTF.

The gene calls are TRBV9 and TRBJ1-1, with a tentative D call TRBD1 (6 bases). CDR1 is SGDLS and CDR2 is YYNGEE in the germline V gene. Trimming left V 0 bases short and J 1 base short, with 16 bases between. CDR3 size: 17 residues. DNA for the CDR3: TGTGCCAGCAGCGTAGGAATGGGGGGCGCACAGAACACTGAAGCTTTCTTT. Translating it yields CASSVGMGGAQNTEAFF.

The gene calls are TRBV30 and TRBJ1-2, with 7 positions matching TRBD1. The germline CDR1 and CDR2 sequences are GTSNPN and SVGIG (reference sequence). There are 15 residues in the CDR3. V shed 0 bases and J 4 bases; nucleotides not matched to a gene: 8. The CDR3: CAWSVPEAGGYGYTF. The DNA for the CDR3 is TGTGCCTGGAGTGTACCGGAAGCAGGGGGCTATGGCTACACCTTC. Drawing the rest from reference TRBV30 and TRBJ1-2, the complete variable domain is SQTIHQWPATLVQPVGSPLSLECTVEGTSNPNLYWYRQAAGRGLQLLFYSVGIGQISSEVPQNLSASRPQDRQFILSSKKLLLSDSGFYLCAWSVPEAGGYGYTFGSGTRLTVV.

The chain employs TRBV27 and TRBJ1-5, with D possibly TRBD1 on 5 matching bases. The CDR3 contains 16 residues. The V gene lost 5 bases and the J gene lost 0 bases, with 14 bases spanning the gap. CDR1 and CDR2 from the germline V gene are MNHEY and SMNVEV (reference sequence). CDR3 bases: TGTGCCAGCAGTCCGGACACTGGGAATAGCAATCAGCCCCAGCATTTT. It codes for CASSPDTGNSNQPQHF.

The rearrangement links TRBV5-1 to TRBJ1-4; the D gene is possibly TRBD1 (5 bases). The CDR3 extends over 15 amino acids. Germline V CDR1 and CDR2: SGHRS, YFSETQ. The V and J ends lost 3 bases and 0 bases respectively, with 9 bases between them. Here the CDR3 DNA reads TGCGCCAGCAGCTACGTAGGGGCAACTAATGAAAAACTGTTTTTT. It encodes CASSYVGATNEKLFF.

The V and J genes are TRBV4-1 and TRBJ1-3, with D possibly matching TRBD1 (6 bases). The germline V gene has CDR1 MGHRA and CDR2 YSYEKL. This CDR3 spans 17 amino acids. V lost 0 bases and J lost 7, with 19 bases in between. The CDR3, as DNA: TGCGCCAGCAGCCAAGAGGGAGGGGGGGGAGCGCGGAACACCATATATTTT. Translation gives CASSQEGGGGARNTIYF.

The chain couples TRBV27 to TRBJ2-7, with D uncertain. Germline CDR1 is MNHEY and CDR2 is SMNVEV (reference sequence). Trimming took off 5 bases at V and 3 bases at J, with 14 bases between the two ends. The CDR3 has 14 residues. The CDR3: CASSPGLLGYEQYF. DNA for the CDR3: TGTGCCAGCAGTCCAGGTTTGCTCGGCTACGAGCAGTACTTC.

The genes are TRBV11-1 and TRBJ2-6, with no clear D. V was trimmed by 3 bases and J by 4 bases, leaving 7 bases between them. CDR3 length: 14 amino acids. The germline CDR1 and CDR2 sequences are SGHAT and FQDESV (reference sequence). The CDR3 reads CASSFLSGANVLTF. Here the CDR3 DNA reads TGTGCCAGCAGCTTTTTGTCCGGGGCCAACGTCCTGACTTTC.

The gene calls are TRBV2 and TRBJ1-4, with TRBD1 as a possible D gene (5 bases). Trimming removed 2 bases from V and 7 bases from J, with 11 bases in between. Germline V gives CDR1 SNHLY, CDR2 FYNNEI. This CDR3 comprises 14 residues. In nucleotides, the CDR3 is TGTGCCAGCAGTGAAAGGGGCAGGGCTGAAAAACTGTTTTTT. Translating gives CASSERGRAEKLFF.

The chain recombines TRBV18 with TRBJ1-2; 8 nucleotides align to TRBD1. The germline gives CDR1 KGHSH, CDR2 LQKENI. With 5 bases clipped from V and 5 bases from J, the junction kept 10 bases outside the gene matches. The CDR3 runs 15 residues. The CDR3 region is CASSGADRVRYGYTF. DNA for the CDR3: TGTGCCAGCTCAGGAGCGGACAGGGTTCGGTATGGCTACACCTTC. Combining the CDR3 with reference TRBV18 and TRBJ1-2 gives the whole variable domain NAGVMQNPRHLVRRRGQEARLRCSPMKGHSHVYWYRQLPEEGLKFMVYLQKENIIDESGMPKERFSAEFPKEGPSILRIQQVVRGDSAAYFCASSGADRVRYGYTFGSGTRLTVV.

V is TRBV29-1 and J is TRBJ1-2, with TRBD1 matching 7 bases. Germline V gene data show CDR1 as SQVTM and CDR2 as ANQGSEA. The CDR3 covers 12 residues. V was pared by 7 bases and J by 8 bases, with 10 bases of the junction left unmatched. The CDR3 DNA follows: TGCAGCGATGACATGGGACAGAGGGGCTACACCTTC. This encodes CSDDMGQRGYTF.

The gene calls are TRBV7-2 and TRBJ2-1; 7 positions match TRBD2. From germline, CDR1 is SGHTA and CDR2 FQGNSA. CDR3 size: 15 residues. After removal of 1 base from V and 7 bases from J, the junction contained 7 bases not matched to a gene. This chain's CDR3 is CASSLGPAGVNEQFF. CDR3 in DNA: TGTGCCAGCAGCTTAGGTCCGGCGGGAGTAAATGAGCAGTTCTTC.

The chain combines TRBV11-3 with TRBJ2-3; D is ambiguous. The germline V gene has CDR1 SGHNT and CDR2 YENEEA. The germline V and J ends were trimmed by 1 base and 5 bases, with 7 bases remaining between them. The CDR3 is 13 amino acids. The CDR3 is CASSLGPLDTQYF. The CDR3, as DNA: TGTGCCAGCAGCTTAGGGCCCCTAGATACGCAGTATTTT.

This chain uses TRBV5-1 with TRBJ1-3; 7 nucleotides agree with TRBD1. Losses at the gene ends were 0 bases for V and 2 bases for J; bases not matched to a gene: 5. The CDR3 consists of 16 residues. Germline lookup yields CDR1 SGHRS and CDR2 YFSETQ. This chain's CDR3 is CASSLGDRVAGNTIYF. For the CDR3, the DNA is TGCGCCAGCAGCTTGGGCGACAGGGTAGCTGGAAACACCATATATTTT.

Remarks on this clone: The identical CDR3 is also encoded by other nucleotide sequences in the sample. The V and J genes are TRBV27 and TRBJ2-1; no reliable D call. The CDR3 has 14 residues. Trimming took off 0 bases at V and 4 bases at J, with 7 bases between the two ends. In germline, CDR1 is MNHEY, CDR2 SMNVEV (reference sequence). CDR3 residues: CASSLSAGYNEQFF. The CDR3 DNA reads TGTGCCAGCAGTTTATCGGCAGGATACAATGAGCAGTTCTTC.

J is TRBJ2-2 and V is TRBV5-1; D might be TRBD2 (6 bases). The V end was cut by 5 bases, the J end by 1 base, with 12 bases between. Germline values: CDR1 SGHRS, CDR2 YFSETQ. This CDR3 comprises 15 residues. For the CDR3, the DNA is TGCGCCAGCAGTCGGGAGCAGTTGAACACCGGGGAGCTGTTTTTT. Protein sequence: CASSREQLNTGELFF. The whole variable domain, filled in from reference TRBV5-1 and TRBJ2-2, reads KAGVTQTPRYLIKTRGQQVTLSCSPISGHRSVSWYQQTPGQGLQFLFEYFSETQRNKGNFPGRFSGRQFSNSRSEMNVSTLELGDSALYLCASSREQLNTGELFFGEGSRLTVL.

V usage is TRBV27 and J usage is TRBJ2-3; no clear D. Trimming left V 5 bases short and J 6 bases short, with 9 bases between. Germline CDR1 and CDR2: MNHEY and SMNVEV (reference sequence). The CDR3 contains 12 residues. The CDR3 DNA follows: TGTGCCAGCAGTCAGAGCCCGGATACGCAGTATTTT. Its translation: CASSQSPDTQYF.